The 29 T cell receptor beta chains given below trace back to one sample, sequenced in a study of cytomegalovirus exposure and HLA in healthy donors. The PCR ran on 60 Vbeta and 13 Jbeta primers. Using immunoSEQ multiplex PCR, the repertoire was profiled, and TCRdb retains in-frame clones only, with some absent. Its clone listing holds 100,000 to 150,000 clones. Material for sequencing was PBMCs. The receptors derive from a man in his late teens or twenties in good health and CMV-seronegative.

V is TRBV7-9 and J is TRBJ2-3; maybe TRBD2 (6 bases). Trimming took off 5 bases at V and 3 bases at J, with 21 bases between the two ends. The CDR3 has 17 residues. Germline values: CDR1 SEHNR, CDR2 FQNEAQ (reference sequence). For the CDR3, the DNA is TGTGCCAGCAGCCCAGGTCTTCGGCAGGGACTTACAGATACGCAGTATTTT. Its protein is CASSPGLRQGLTDTQYF.

The chain recombines TRBV30 with TRBJ1-5; 8 bases map to TRBD1. Germline CDR1 is GTSNPN and CDR2 is SVGIG (reference sequence). This CDR3 contains 13 residues. V shed 6 bases and J 11 bases; nucleotides not matched to a gene: 12. The DNA for the CDR3 is TGTGCCTGCAGCGACAGGGGTAATTGGGCCCAGCATTTT. Protein sequence: CACSDRGNWAQHF.

V usage is TRBV5-1 and J usage is TRBJ2-2; 12 nucleotides match TRBD2. Germline-derived CDR1 and CDR2 are SGHRS and YFSETQ. Trimming removed 2 bases from V and 1 base from J; junction bases left unmatched: 3. This CDR3 region has 17 residues. The CDR3 DNA reads as TGCGCCAGCAGCTTACTAGCGGGAGGTCAGAACACCGGGGAGCTGTTTTTT. It specifies CASSLLAGGQNTGELFF.

V gene TRBV10-1 combines with J gene TRBJ1-1; D ambiguous. Germline V gives CDR1 WNHNN, CDR2 SYGVQD (reference sequence). CDR3 length: 13 residues. Trimming removed 2 bases from V and 2 bases from J, with 6 bases in between. CDR3 protein: CASSEQINTEAFF. In nucleotides, the CDR3 is TGCGCCAGCAGTGAGCAGATTAACACTGAAGCTTTCTTT.

This chain uses TRBV29-1 with TRBJ2-3; D perhaps matches TRBD2 (5 bases). With 2 bases removed from V and 7 bases from J, the gap between germline ends came to 19 bases. Germline CDR1 and CDR2: SQVTM and ANQGSEA. CDR3 size: 15 residues. CDR3 in DNA: TGCAGCGTTGAAAAGACCGGGATCCTAAGAAATACGCAGTATTTT. Residues: CSVEKTGILRNTQYF.

J is TRBJ1-1 and V is TRBV12-5; D is unclear. From germline, CDR1 is LGHNT and CDR2 FRNRAP. V was trimmed by 1 base and J by 1 base, leaving 4 bases between them. This CDR3 is built from 13 residues. The CDR3 reads CASGLGQNTEAFF. In DNA form, the CDR3 reads TGTGCTAGTGGTTTGGGACAGAACACTGAAGCTTTCTTT.

CDR3 sequence reads: CASSESRTQGTQYF. The DNA for the CDR3 is TGTGCCAGCAGTGAATCGAGAACCCAGGGCACCCAGTACTTC. The chain combines TRBV25-1 with TRBJ2-5; TRBD1 is a possible D gene (5 bases). V shed 1 base and J shed 8 bases, with 14 bases lying between them. Per the germline V gene, CDR1 is MGHDK and CDR2 is SYGVNS. CDR3 length: 14 residues.

The chain uses TRBV10-3 and TRBJ2-7; 10 bases map to TRBD1. V was pared by 5 bases and J by 7 bases, with 11 bases of the junction left unmatched. The germline V gene has CDR1 ENHRY and CDR2 SYGVKD. The CDR3 is made up of 15 amino acids. The CDR3: CAISSLGQGTGEQYF. In DNA form, the CDR3 reads TGTGCCATCAGTTCCTTGGGACAGGGGACAGGGGAGCAGTACTTC.

The chain joins TRBV15 to TRBJ2-7; possibly TRBD2 for D (6 bases). The ends were cut back, 0 bases at V and 5 bases at J, with 23 bases in the middle. There are 18 residues in the CDR3. Germline V gene sequence: CDR1 LNHNV, CDR2 YYDKDF (reference sequence). The CDR3 protein is CATSRDSPSRAGRDEQYF. The CDR3 nucleotides read TGTGCCACCAGCAGAGATAGCCCTTCGCGGGCCGGGAGAGACGAGCAGTACTTC.

The chain uses TRBV28 and TRBJ2-3; 9 nucleotides agree with TRBD2. CDR3 size: 16 residues. In germline, CDR1 is MDHEN, CDR2 SYDVKM. The V gene end was trimmed by 6 bases and the J gene end by 7 bases; junction bases not matched to a gene: 14. The CDR3 sequence is CASRSSGDIGGYTQYF. CDR3 sequence (DNA): TGTGCCAGCAGGTCTAGCGGGGACATAGGGGGGTATACGCAGTATTTT.

The chain joins TRBV5-1 to TRBJ1-2; 10 nucleotides match TRBD1. Per germline, CDR1 SGHRS and CDR2 YFSETQ. J was trimmed by 2 bases and V by 4 bases; bases with no gene match: 8. CDR3 length: 16 residues. CDR3 nucleotide sequence: TGCGCCAGCAGCCTACCGGGACAGGGGAGAAACTATGGCTACACCTTC. Residues: CASSLPGQGRNYGYTF.

The chain joins TRBV19 to TRBJ1-1, with unresolved D. Germline V gene data show CDR1 as LNHDA and CDR2 as SQIVND (reference sequence). The CDR3 has 14 residues. Trimming took 3 bases from V and 1 from J, leaving 9 bases between them. CDR3 in amino acids: CASSIREQNTEAFF. Here the CDR3 DNA reads TGTGCCAGTAGTATCCGGGAACAGAACACTGAAGCTTTCTTT.

The V gene is TRBV28, the J gene TRBJ1-1; TRBD1 is a possible D gene (5 bases). The V gene lost 6 bases and the J gene lost 3 bases, with 11 bases spanning the gap. This CDR3 comprises 13 residues. Germline loops: CDR1 MDHEN, CDR2 SYDVKM. CDR3 nucleotide sequence: TGTGCCAGCAGCTTTTCGACAGACACTGAAGCTTTCTTT. This codes for CASSFSTDTEAFF. Full variable domain (remainder filled in from reference TRBV28 and TRBJ1-1): DVKVTQSSRYLVKRTGEKVFLECVQDMDHENMFWYRQDPGLGLRLIYFSYDVKMKEKGDIPEGYSVSREKKERFSLILESASTNQTSMYLCASSFSTDTEAFFGQGTRLTVV.

V is TRBV6-1 and J is TRBJ1-5; TRBD1 might be the D (6 bases). The CDR3 runs to 15 residues. V lost 6 bases and J lost 9, with 21 bases in between. Germline V gene sequence: CDR1 MNHNS, CDR2 SASEGT. The CDR3 sequence: CASSQLQGLRLPQHF. The CDR3 nucleotides are TGTGCCAGCAGCCAACTCCAGGGGCTCCGTTTGCCCCAGCATTTT.

This chain connects TRBV10-1 to TRBJ1-6; TRBD1 matches 7 bases. Per the germline V gene, CDR1 is WNHNN and CDR2 is SYGVQD (reference sequence). The V gene end was trimmed by 6 bases and the J gene end by 13 bases; junction bases not matched to a gene: 12. CDR3 size: 14 residues. The CDR3 DNA is TGCGCCAGCAGCCCGACAGGGATGGGGCTGCCCCTCCACTTT. Translation: CASSPTGMGLPLHF.

V and J are TRBV29-1 and TRBJ2-5; TRBD1 aligns across 9 bases. V lost 3 bases and J lost 7; bases outside the gene matches: 6. The CDR3 runs 13 residues. Per the germline V gene, CDR1 is SQVTM and CDR2 is ANQGSEA. The CDR3 loop is CSVDPDRGWTQYF. The CDR3 nucleotides are TGCAGCGTTGATCCGGACAGGGGATGGACCCAGTACTTC.

The gene calls are TRBV29-1 and TRBJ2-1, with TRBD2 matching over 7 bases. Per germline, CDR1 SQVTM and CDR2 ANQGSEA. This CDR3 has 14 residues. The J segment lost 4 bases and the V segment lost 4 bases, leaving 7 bases of the junction unmatched. The CDR3 is CSVAGGGSYNEQFF. CDR3 in DNA: TGCAGCGTTGCGGGCGGGGGATCATACAATGAGCAGTTCTTC.

The chain uses TRBV6-4 and TRBJ1-2; 9 bases line up with TRBD1. The CDR3 length is 15 residues. CDR1 MRHNA and CDR2 SNTAGT come from the germline V gene. Germline trimming cut 6 bases from V and 6 bases from J; bases unmatched to any gene: 11. The DNA of the CDR3 is TGTGCCAGCAGGCTCAATGGACAGGGGCTAAATGGCTACACCTTC. This sequence encodes CASRLNGQGLNGYTF.

The chain uses TRBV7-9 and TRBJ2-3, with 8 nucleotides matching TRBD2. CDR1 is SEHNR, CDR2 FQNEAQ, per germline (reference sequence). Losses at the gene ends were 8 bases for V and 3 bases for J; bases not matched to a gene: 4. This CDR3 has 13 residues. CDR3 DNA: TGTGCCAGCGGCCGGGGGGGGACAGATACGCAGTATTTT. Protein product: CASGRGGTDTQYF.

The rearrangement joins TRBV5-1 to TRBJ1-1, with D uncertain. V gave up 2 bases and J gave up 2 bases, with 10 bases separating them. The CDR3 is 14 amino acids. Per germline, CDR1 SGHRS and CDR2 YFSETQ. In DNA, the CDR3 is TGCGCCAGCAGCTTCGGACTCCAAAACACTGAAGCTTTCTTT. Translation gives CASSFGLQNTEAFF.

The V gene is TRBV19, the J gene TRBJ2-1, with 7 nucleotides matching TRBD2. J lost 0 bases, V lost 7 bases, and 9 bases had no gene match. The CDR3 is 16 residues long. CDR1 LNHDA and CDR2 SQIVND come from the germline V gene (reference sequence). CDR3 amino acids: CASKPRGVSSYNEQFF. The CDR3 DNA reads TGTGCCAGTAAGCCCCGGGGGGTGAGCTCCTACAATGAGCAGTTCTTC.

This chain joins TRBV28 and TRBJ1-4; D possibly corresponds to TRBD1 (6 bases). Germline V lookup: CDR1 MDHEN, CDR2 SYDVKM. The CDR3 is 14 residues long. Trimming left V 11 bases short and J 8 bases short, with 21 bases between. The CDR3 region has the DNA TGTGCCGGACAGTCACCCGGGGTCGGCGAAAAACTGTTTTTT. This encodes CAGQSPGVGEKLFF.

The chain recombines TRBV12-5 with TRBJ2-2; D gene uncertain. The CDR3 runs 13 residues. CDR1 and CDR2 from the germline V gene are LGHNT and FRNRAP. V was clipped by 2 bases and J by 13 bases, with 14 bases between them. The chain's CDR3 is CASGLPITRGLFF. CDR3 nucleotides: TGTGCTAGTGGTTTGCCGATCACCCGCGGGCTGTTTTTT.

This chain joins TRBV30 and TRBJ1-1, with 8 positions matching TRBD1. The CDR3 spans 14 residues. The V and J ends lost 6 bases and 4 bases, in that order; junction bases with no gene match: 10. CDR1 and CDR2 (germline): GTSNPN, SVGIG (reference sequence). For the CDR3, the DNA is TGTGCCTGCGACGACAGGGGATTGAGCACTGAAGCTTTCTTT. This codes for CACDDRGLSTEAFF.

This chain joins TRBV30 and TRBJ1-6, with 10 bases aligning to TRBD1. The CDR3 spans 14 residues. With V trimmed by 2 bases and J by 7 bases, 2 bases remained unmatched. Germline V CDR1 and CDR2: GTSNPN, SVGIG (reference sequence). The CDR3 spells CAWSMGQGNSPLHF. CDR3 nucleotide sequence: TGTGCCTGGAGTATGGGACAGGGGAATTCACCCCTCCACTTT.

The rearrangement uses TRBV5-1 and TRBJ2-3; 12 bases line up with TRBD2. Germline loops: CDR1 SGHRS, CDR2 YFSETQ. Trimming removed 4 bases from V and 2 bases from J; junction bases left unmatched: 2. The CDR3 consists of 15 residues. CDR3 sequence reads: CASSRTSGDTDTQYF. The CDR3 coding sequence is TGCGCCAGCAGCCGGACTAGCGGGGACACAGATACGCAGTATTTT.

This chain links TRBV18 with TRBJ2-7; 7 bases align to TRBD2. V shed 5 bases, J shed 4 bases, and the junction held 14 bases outside the gene matches. This CDR3 has 16 amino acids. Per germline, CDR1 KGHSH and CDR2 LQKENI. The CDR3 DNA is TGTGCCAGCTCAACCTATATGGCAGCGGGGATATACGAGCAGTACTTC. It encodes CASSTYMAAGIYEQYF.

The J gene is TRBJ1-1, the V gene TRBV20-1, with D uncertain. Germline V gene sequence: CDR1 DFQATT, CDR2 SNEGSKA (reference sequence). CDR3 length: 11 residues. The V end lost 3 bases, the J end lost 6 bases, and 8 bases lay between the germline ends. This chain's CDR3 is CSASSIAEAFF. The CDR3 bases are TGCAGTGCTAGTTCTATCGCTGAAGCTTTCTTT.

CDR3 sequence: CASSLQPVTSGGNEQFF. In DNA form, the CDR3 reads TGTGCCAGCAGCCTCCAGCCCGTTACTAGCGGGGGCAATGAGCAGTTCTTC. The rearrangement joins TRBV7-6 to TRBJ2-1, with 11 bases lining up with TRBD2. Germline CDR1 reads SGHVS; CDR2 reads FNYEAQ. This CDR3 has 17 residues. Unmatched junction bases numbered 12, after V lost 5 bases and J lost 6 bases. Based on the CDR3 plus reference TRBV7-6 and TRBJ2-1, the full variable domain is GAGVSQSPRYKVTKRGQDVALRCDPISGHVSLYWYRQALGQGPEFLTYFNYEAQQDKSGLPNDRFSAERPEGSISTLTIQRTEQRDSAMYRCASSLQPVTSGGNEQFFGPGTRLTVL.